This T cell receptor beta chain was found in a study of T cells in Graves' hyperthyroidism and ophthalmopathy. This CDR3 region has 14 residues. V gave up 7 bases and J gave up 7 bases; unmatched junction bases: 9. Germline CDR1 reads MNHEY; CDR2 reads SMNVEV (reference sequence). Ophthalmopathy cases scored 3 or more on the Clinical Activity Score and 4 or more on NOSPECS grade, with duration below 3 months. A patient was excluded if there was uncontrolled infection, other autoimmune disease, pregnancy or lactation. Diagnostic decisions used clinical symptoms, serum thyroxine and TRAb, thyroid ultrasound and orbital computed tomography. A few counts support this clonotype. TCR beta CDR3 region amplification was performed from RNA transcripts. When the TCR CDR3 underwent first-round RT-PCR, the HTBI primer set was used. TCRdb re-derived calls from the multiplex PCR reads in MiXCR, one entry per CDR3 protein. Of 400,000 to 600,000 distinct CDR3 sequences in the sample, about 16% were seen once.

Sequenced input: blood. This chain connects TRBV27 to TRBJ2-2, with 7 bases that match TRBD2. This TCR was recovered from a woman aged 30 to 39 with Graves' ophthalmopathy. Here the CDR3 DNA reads TGTGCCAGCAAACCGGGACTACGAGACGGGGAGCTGTTTTTT. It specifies CASKPGLRDGELFF.